This TCR beta chain was sequenced in a study of blood T cell repertoires in COVID-19. Looking at the study overall: In each case, the material was cDNA or gDNA derived from T cells, B-cell-depleted T cells, or PBMCs.

Germline V lookup: CDR1 MGHRA, CDR2 YSYEKL. This CDR3 contains 15 residues. V was trimmed by 0 bases and J by 2 bases, leaving 11 bases between them. TCRdb's copy holds only in-frame clones and misses some; the assay was immunoSEQ multiplex PCR. The table has about 250,000 clones, about 90% seen once. The sample comprised PBMCs or T cells enriched from blood (not recorded which). This chain connects TRBV4-1 to TRBJ2-7; unclear D gene. This sequence was found in a woman aged 30 to 39 with acute COVID-19. CDR3 bases: TGCGCCAGCAGCCAAGAAACTTCTCTGCCCTACGAGCAGTACTTC. It specifies CASSQETSLPYEQYF.